This T cell receptor (beta chain) derives from a study of regulatory T cells in long-lasting Graves disease. Documented time point: persistent/refractory GD, antithyroid drugs over 5 years with positive TRAb. PBMCs provided the RNA from which the TCR library was made. Construction of the TCR beta libraries employed iRepertoire HTBI primers in conjunction with Arm-PCR of CDR3 regions. From the multiplex PCR reads, TCRdb called clonotypes with MiXCR, one entry per CDR3 protein. This table holds 310,000 or so distinct CDR3 sequences, 22% found once. The TCR originated in a female donor with Graves disease. The input for sequencing was peripheral blood mononuclear cells (PBMCs), taken when the disease was refractory, from a patient treated with antithyroid drugs.

The CDR3 region is CASSLPGQGSYEQYF. The CDR3 DNA reads TGTGCCAGCAGCTTACCGGGACAGGGTTCCTACGAGCAGTACTTC. The gene calls are TRBV7-9 and TRBJ2-7; 9 nucleotides agree with TRBD1. This CDR3 spans 15 amino acids. The J segment lost 1 base and the V segment lost 2 bases, leaving 3 bases of the junction unmatched. The germline gives CDR1 SEHNR, CDR2 FQNEAQ (reference sequence).